The present entry profiles one T cell receptor beta chain with its context. Its antigen remains unknown. There are 13 residues in the CDR3. Germline V gene lookup returns CDR1 MDHEN and CDR2 SYDVKM. Trimming left V 7 bases short and J 2 bases short, with 9 bases between. The sample comes from a study of shared clonotypes between healthy human individuals. General study points: Sequencing depth was expected to affect clonotype sharing among donors.

Only CD45RO-negative cells positively selected for CCR7 counted as naive CD8 cells, so terminally differentiated effector memory CD45RA+ cells were excluded. Method: immunoSEQ multiplex PCR; TCRdb's copy keeps in-frame clones and lacks some. Counted here are 600,000 or so clones, about 95% occurring once; the ten biggest clones make up 0.11%. This receptor was taken from a woman in her 30s in good health. The chain uses TRBV28 and TRBJ2-1; D is unresolved. Source material: naive CD8+ T cells sorted from blood. CDR3 in amino acids: CASNDWAYNEQFF. In DNA form, the CDR3 reads TGTGCCAGCAACGACTGGGCCTACAATGAGCAGTTCTTC.